What follows describes a single T cell receptor beta chain. No antigen is known for it. Per-base qualities were not stored, and no clone one base away is much larger. The sample's treatment or condition label, decoded: randomized to nivolumab then ipilimumab (arm A) or the reverse (arm B). None of the trial patients had been given prior DNA-damaging chemotherapy. On a FACS Aria II flow cytometer, live CD3+CD8+ cells that were negative for CD19 and CD56 were sorted from thawed PBMCs. CheckMate 064, a randomized, open-label phase II trial of sequential checkpoint blockade, was the source of the samples, all of which came from patients with melanoma. Leukapheresis was used to collect peripheral blood mononuclear cells, which were then purified with Ficoll-Paque and frozen in human serum with 10% DMSO. Immediately after sorting, the purity of the sorted blood CD3+CD8+ cells was confirmed to be >95%, and DNA was then extracted.

The immunoSEQ Assay was used to immunosequence TCRbeta CDR3 regions from genomic DNA. Before high-throughput sequencing, genomic DNA was amplified using bias-controlled multiplex PCR. The study's own analysis went as follows. To quantify the absolute abundance of each unique TCRbeta CDR3 region, the sequences were collapsed and filtered. Clonality was defined as 1 minus Pielou's evenness and was calculated using productive rearrangements only. A previously published method was used to identify clones with significantly greater frequencies in on-treatment samples than in baseline samples. Imported from immuneACCESS, the table was reduced by TCRdb to in-frame sequences with V and J called. These copies leave out some clones; in studies compared against another copy, an unresolved V gene accounts for under half, and the cause of the remainder is not known. The D gene and trimming were derived from the DNA, and the V and J assignments and clone size from that table. This sample holds tens of thousands of clones; around 70% were observed only once. Roughly a fifth of the sample lies in the top ten.

The data originate from a study of sequential checkpoint blockade in melanoma (dated by TCRdb to the late 2010s). Regarding the study in general: Using 1:1 randomization, the trial assigned patients either to first-line nivolumab followed by ipilimumab (arm A) or to ipilimumab followed by nivolumab (arm B). Maintenance nivolumab came after both trial sequences. Study-wide conclusions, independent of this receptor: The response-prediction model combining TCR metrics and mutation burden needs validation in larger, independent patient cohorts.

The CDR3 runs 16 residues from the cysteine to the phenylalanine. Just CDR3 DNA is preserved here, 48 bases in frame from base 1. For CDR1 and CDR2, the germline V gene lists SGHRS and YFSETQ. V is reduced by 5 bases and J by 2 bases, leaving a spacing of 20 bases between them. This TCR derives from a human donor with melanoma. The V and J segments used are TRBV5-1 and TRBJ2-7, and the D gene may be TRBD2, 6 bases matching. The sample in question was CD8+ T cells sorted from blood (inferred from file names), obtained from a patient given nivolumab and ipilimumab in sequence. Here the CDR3 is given as CASRLDGGGSTYEQYF. The DNA reads TGCGCCAGCAGACTTGACGGGGGTGGCTCTACCTACGAGCAGTACTTC. Here the CDR3 is joined to the reference TRBV5-1 and TRBJ2-7 genes, and the full variable domain is: KAGVTQTPRYLIKTRGQQVTLSCSPISGHRSVSWYQQTPGQGLQFLFEYFSETQRNKGNFPGRFSGRQFSNSRSEMNVSTLELGDSALYLCASRLDGGGSTYEQYFGPGTRLTVT.